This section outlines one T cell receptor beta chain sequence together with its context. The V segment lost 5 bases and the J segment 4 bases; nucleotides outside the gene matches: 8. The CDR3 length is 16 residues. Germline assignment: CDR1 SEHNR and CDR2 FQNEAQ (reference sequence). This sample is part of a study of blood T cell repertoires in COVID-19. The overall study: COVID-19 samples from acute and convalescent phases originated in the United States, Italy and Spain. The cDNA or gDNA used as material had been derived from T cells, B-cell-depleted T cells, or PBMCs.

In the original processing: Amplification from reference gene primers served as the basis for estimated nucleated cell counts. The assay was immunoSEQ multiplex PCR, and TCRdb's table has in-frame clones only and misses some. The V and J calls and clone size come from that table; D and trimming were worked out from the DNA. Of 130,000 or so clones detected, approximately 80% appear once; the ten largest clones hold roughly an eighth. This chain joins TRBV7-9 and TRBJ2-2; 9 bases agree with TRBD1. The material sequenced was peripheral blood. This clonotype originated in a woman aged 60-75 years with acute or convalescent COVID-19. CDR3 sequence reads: CASSPPGQGVTGELFF. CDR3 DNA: TGTGCCAGCAGCCCACCGGGACAGGGTGTCACCGGGGAGCTGTTTTTT.